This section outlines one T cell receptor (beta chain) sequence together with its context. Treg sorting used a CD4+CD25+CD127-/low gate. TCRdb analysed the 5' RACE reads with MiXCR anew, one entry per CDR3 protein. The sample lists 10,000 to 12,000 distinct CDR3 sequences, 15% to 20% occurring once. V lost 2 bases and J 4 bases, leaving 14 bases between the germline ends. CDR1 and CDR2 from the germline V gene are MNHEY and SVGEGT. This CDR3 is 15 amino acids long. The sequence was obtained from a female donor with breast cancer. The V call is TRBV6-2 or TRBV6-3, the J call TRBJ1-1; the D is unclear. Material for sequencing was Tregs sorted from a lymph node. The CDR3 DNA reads TGTGCCAGCAGTTACCCAGCCTCCGTCGGCACTGAAGCTTTCTTT. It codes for CASSYPASVGTEAFF.